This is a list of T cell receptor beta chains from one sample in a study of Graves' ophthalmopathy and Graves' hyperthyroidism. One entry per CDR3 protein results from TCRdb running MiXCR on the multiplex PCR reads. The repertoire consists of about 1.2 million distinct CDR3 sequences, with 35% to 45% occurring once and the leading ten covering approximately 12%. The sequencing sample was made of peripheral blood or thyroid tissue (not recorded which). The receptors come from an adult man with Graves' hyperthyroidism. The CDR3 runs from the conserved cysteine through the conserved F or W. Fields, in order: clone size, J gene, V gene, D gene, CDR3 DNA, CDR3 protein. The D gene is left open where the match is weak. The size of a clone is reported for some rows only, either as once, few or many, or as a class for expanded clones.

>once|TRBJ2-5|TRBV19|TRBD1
TGTGCCAGTAGTATGCGCAGGGGGGAGACCCAGTACTTC
CASSMRRGETQYF
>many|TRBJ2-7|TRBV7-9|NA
TGTGCCAGCAGCGCTTCCTACGAGCAGTACTTC
CASSASYEQYF
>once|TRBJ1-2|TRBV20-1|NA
TGCAGTGCCCACCCACGGGGGGACTATGGCTACACCTTC
CSAHPRGDYGYTF
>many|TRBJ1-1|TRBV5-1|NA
TGCGCCAGCAGCCTGGGGCTCGACCGAGGAGCTTTCTTT
CASSLGLDRGAFF
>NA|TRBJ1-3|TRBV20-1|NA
TGCAGTGCTAGCGGGGGGCCGAGCGGCAACACCATATATTTT
CSASGGPSGNTIYF
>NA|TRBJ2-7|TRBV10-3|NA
TGTGCCAGCAGTCCCCAGGCGGTGGGGGGCGAGCAGTACTTC
CASSPQAVGGEQYF
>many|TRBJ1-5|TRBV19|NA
TGTGCCAGTAGTACAGCTAATAGCAATCAGCCCCAGCATTTT
CASSTANSNQPQHF
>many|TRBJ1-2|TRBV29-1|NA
TGCAGCGTTGAAGAGGGTGGGGGTCATGGCTACACCTTC
CSVEEGGGHGYTF
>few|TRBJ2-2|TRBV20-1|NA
TGCAGTGCTAGATCAGGACCCACCGGGGAGCTGTTTTTT
CSARSGPTGELFF
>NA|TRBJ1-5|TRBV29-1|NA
TGCAGCGTTGTGAAGCGGAACAATGAGCCCCAGCATTTT
CSVVKRNNEPQHF
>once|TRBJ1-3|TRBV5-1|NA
TGCGCCAGCAGCTTGTACATGGACACCATATATTTT
CASSLYMDTIYF
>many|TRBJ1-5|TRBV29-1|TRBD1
TGCAGCCCCGACCGGGACAGGGGGCGGCGACAGCCCCAGCATTTT
CSPDRDRGRRQPQHF
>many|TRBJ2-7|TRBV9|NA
TGTGCCAGCAGCGTAGAGGGAGGGGGTTACGAGCAGTACTTC
CASSVEGGGYEQYF
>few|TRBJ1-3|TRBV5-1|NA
TGCGCCAGCAGCTTGACCCCCGGCGGGGTTCGGAACACCATATATTTT
CASSLTPGGVRNTIYF
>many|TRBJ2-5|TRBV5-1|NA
TGTGCCAGCAGCTTAGGAGTTGGGGTCCAAGAGACCCAGTACTTC
CASSLGVGVQETQYF
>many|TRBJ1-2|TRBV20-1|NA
TGCAGTGCTAGAGATTACAGACTGGATGGCTACACCTTC
CSARDYRLDGYTF
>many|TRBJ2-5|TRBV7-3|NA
TGTGCCAGCAGCTTAATATCGTGGTCCGCGACCCAGACCCAGTACTTC
CASSLISWSATQTQYF
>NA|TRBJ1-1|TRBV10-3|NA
TGTGCCAGCAACCTTAGAAAGGGCGTGATTACTGACACTGAAGCTTTCTTT
CASNLRKGVITDTEAFF
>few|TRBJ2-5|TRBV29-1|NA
TGCAGCGTTGAAGTTGAGAGGGAGTCGGAGACCCAGTACTTC
CSVEVERESETQYF
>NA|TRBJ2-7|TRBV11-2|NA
TGTGCCAGCAGCTCACTCGTGGGGAGTACCTACGAGCAGTACTTC
CASSSLVGSTYEQYF
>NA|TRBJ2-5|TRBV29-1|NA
TGCAGCGTTGTTAAGGGACAAGAGACCCAGTACTTC
CSVVKGQETQYF
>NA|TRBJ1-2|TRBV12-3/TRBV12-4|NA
TGTGCCAGCAGTCCCCTAGTCCAGGGCAAATATGGCTACACCTTC
CASSPLVQGKYGYTF
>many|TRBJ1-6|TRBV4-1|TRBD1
TGCGCCAGCCTCCAGACAGGGGGGAGGTCCCTCCACTTT
CASLQTGGRSLHF
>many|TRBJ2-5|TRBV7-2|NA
TGTGCCAGCAGCTTACCGGGCCCTCAGTACTTC
CASSLPGPQYF
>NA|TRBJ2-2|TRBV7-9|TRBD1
TGTGCCAGCAGCTTGAACAGGGGCGACACCGGGGAGCTGTTTTTT
CASSLNRGDTGELFF
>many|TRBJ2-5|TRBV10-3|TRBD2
TGTGCCATCAGAGGGACTAGCGGGAGTTTGCCGGAGACCCAGTACTTC
CAIRGTSGSLPETQYF
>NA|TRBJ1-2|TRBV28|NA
TGTGCCAGCTCCATAGGTGGGGGGACCTATGGCTACACCTTC
CASSIGGGTYGYTF
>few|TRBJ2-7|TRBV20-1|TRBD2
TGCAGTGCTCACACTAGCGGGAGGGACGACGAGCAGTACTTC
CSAHTSGRDDEQYF
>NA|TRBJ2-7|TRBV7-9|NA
TGTGCCAGCAGTCCCACCTGGCCCCAGGGTTCCTACGAGCAGTACTTC
CASSPTWPQGSYEQYF
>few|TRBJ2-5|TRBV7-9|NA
TGTGCCAGCAGCTTAGGGGCGCGGGTCGTAGGGACCCAGTACTTC
CASSLGARVVGTQYF
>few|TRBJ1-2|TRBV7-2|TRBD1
TGTGCCAGCAGATCGACAGGGGAGAGGGCTAACTATGGTTACACCTTC
CASRSTGERANYGYTF
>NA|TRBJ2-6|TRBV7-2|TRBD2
TGTGCCAGCGGTAGCGGGGGGGGATCTGGGGCCAACGTCCTGACTTTC
CASGSGGGSGANVLTF
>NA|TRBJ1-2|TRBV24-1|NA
TGTGCCACCAGTGATCCACAGGGATCTAGGGCGTATGGCTACACCTTC
CATSDPQGSRAYGYTF
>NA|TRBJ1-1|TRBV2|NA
TGTGCCAGCAGTTACGACGCGGGGGGAACTGAAGCTTTCTTT
CASSYDAGGTEAFF
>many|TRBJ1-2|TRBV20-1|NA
TGCAGTGCTAGAGATCTTGCCAGTTCGCATGGCTACACCTTC
CSARDLASSHGYTF
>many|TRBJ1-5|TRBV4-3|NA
TGCGCCAGCAGCCAAGATTGGTGGAGCATAAGGCATTTT
CASSQDWWSIRHF
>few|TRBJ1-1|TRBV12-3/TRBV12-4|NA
TGTGCCAGCAGTTCCCCGACAGGCCGGACATGGAACACTGAAGCTTTCTTT
CASSSPTGRTWNTEAFF
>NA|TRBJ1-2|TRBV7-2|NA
TGTGCCAGCAGCTCCGGAGTCGGGACACATGGCTACACCTTC
CASSSGVGTHGYTF
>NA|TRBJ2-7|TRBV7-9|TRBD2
TGTGCCAGCAGCGGGGGGACTAGCAGCTCCTACGAGCAGTACTTC
CASSGGTSSSYEQYF
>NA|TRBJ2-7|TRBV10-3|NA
TGTGCCGGCCCCGACATGGTAGCCTACGAGCAGTACTTC
CAGPDMVAYEQYF
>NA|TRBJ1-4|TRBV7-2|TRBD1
TGTGCCAGCAGCTTAACCGGGGACAGCGAAAAACTGTTTTTT
CASSLTGDSEKLFF
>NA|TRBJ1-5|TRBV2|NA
TGTGCCAGCAGCGTGTGGGGGCGGGAGGGAGAGACCCAGCATTTT
CASSVWGREGETQHF
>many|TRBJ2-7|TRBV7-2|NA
TGTGCCAGCAGCTCGGCCGACAGTCGGGGCGAGCAGTACTTC
CASSSADSRGEQYF
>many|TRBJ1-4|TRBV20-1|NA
TGCAGTGCTAGAGATCTCGGGACGGCGGACAAACTGTTTTTT
CSARDLGTADKLFF
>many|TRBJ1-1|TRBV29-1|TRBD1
TGCAGCGGAATTAACAGGGGTTCCGAAGCTTTCTTT
CSGINRGSEAFF
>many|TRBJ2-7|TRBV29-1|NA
TGCAGCGTTAACGTCGGGGGAACCTACGAGCAGTACTTC
CSVNVGGTYEQYF